This TCR beta chain was obtained from a study of tumour-infiltrating T cells in Burkitt lymphoma. The wider study: Overall and progression-free survival were predicted by productive clonality.

Method: immunoSEQ multiplex PCR; TCRdb's copy keeps in-frame clones and lacks some. The table records 2,000 to 2,500 clones, about nine tenths of them present only once. The CDR3 contains 12 residues. The germline gives CDR1 SGHNT, CDR2 YYREEE (reference sequence). The V end was cut by 1 base, the J end by 5 bases, with 4 bases between. The sequenced material came from tumor tissue. The receptor was derived from a human donor with diffuse large B-cell lymphoma. This rearrangement joins TRBV5-4 to TRBJ2-1; D is undetermined. CDR3 sequence: CASSLLNNEQFF. The CDR3 bases are TGTGCCAGCAGCTTGCTCAACAATGAGCAGTTCTTC.